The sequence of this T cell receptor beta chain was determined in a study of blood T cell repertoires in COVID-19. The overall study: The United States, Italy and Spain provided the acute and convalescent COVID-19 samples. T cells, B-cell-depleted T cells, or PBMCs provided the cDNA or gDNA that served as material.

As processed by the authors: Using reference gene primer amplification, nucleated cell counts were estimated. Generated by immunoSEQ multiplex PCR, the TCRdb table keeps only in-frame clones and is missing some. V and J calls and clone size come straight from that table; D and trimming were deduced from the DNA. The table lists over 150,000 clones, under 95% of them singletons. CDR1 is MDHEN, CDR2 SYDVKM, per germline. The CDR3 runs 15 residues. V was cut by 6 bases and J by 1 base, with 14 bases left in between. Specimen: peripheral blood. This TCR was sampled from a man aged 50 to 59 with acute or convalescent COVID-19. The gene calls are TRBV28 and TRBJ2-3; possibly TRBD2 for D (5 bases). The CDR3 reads CASRMRAWGTDTQYF. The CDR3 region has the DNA TGTGCCAGCAGAATGAGGGCCTGGGGCACAGATACGCAGTATTTT.